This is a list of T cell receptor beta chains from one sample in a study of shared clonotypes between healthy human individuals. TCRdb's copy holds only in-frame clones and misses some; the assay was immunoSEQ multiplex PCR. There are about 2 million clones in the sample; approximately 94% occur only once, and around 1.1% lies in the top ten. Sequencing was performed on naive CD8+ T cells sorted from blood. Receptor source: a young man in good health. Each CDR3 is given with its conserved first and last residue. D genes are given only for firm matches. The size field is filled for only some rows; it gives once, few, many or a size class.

CDR3nt: TGTGCCAGCAGTCCTTCCCAAGTCTACAGGGCGCCACCCTACGAGCAGTACTTC
CDR3aa: CASSPSQVYRAPPYEQYF
v_gene: TRBV2
d_gene: -
abundance: once
j_gene: TRBJ2-7

CDR3nt: TGTGCCAGCTCATTCGCAGGGACTTACACCGGGGAGCTGTTTTTT
CDR3aa: CASSFAGTYTGELFF
v_gene: TRBV28
d_gene: -
abundance: -
j_gene: TRBJ2-2

CDR3nt: TGTGCCAGCAGCTTAGGGGGTCCCCCAAGCTACGAGCAGTACTTC
CDR3aa: CASSLGGPPSYEQYF
v_gene: TRBV13
d_gene: -
abundance: -
j_gene: TRBJ2-7

CDR3nt: TGTGCCAGCAGCCCGTATCCGGGGGGCGAGCAGTACTTC
CDR3aa: CASSPYPGGEQYF
v_gene: TRBV5-6
d_gene: TRBD2
abundance: -
j_gene: TRBJ2-7

CDR3nt: TGTGCCAGCAGTGATGTCCAGGGGGCCTACCACACCGGGGAGCTGTTTTTT
CDR3aa: CASSDVQGAYHTGELFF
v_gene: TRBV2
d_gene: TRBD1
abundance: -
j_gene: TRBJ2-2

CDR3nt: TGTGCCACCAGCAGCCTCAAGGGGGGCCGCACTGAAGCTTTCTTT
CDR3aa: CATSSLKGGRTEAFF
v_gene: TRBV15
d_gene: -
abundance: once
j_gene: TRBJ1-1

CDR3nt: TGTGCCAGCAGCCAAGGCTCCTACAATGAGCAGTTCTTC
CDR3aa: CASSQGSYNEQFF
v_gene: TRBV7-2
d_gene: -
abundance: -
j_gene: TRBJ2-1

CDR3nt: TGCAGCGTTGCGACAGGGGGCTTAATCGTCTATGGCTACACCTTC
CDR3aa: CSVATGGLIVYGYTF
v_gene: TRBV29-1
d_gene: TRBD1
abundance: -
j_gene: TRBJ1-2

CDR3nt: TGTGCCAGCAGTGAAGCGCTAGGAAGGACAGGGGAGAATCAGCCCCAGCATTTT
CDR3aa: CASSEALGRTGENQPQHF
v_gene: TRBV6-1
d_gene: TRBD1
abundance: -
j_gene: TRBJ1-5

CDR3nt: TGTGCCAGCAGTTTAAACAGCGACGGGAGTGAAGCTTTCTTT
CDR3aa: CASSLNSDGSEAFF
v_gene: TRBV27
d_gene: -
abundance: -
j_gene: TRBJ1-1

CDR3nt: TGTGCCAGCAGTTCCATAACCCCGGACACCGGGGAGCTGTTTTTT
CDR3aa: CASSSITPDTGELFF
v_gene: TRBV6-6
d_gene: -
abundance: -
j_gene: TRBJ2-2

CDR3nt: TGCGCCAGCAGCTTAAATACGGATGGCTACACCTTC
CDR3aa: CASSLNTDGYTF
v_gene: TRBV5-1
d_gene: -
abundance: -
j_gene: TRBJ1-2